This T cell receptor (beta chain) came from a study of T cells after somatic rescue of genetic block (dated by TCRdb to the early 2020s). For the study in its entirety: The study assessed how robust, over the long term, a T-cell system was when the system had developed through somatic rescue of a genetic block in T-cell development.

A word on this clone: There is no known antigen for this receptor. The input lacks base qualities; no much larger clone sits a single base away.

The library came from the immunoSEQ multiplex PCR assay. Entries here come from immuneACCESS through TCRdb and include only in-frame sequences with V and J called. Some clones fail to appear in such tables; in the studies checked, an unresolved V gene covers under half of the shortfall, and the cause of the remainder is unknown. This sample has 45,000 to 55,000 clones in its table, and roughly 96% of those were observed once. The top ten clones comprise under 0.095% of the sample. After removal of 7 bases from V and 2 bases from J, the junction retains 6 bases not matched to a gene. The CDR3 covers 14 residues, taking in both the cysteine and the phenylalanine. The sequence is cut down to CDR3 DNA, 42 bases in frame from base 1. CDR1 and CDR2 are drawn from the germline V gene: SNHLY, FYNNEI.

This clonotype was obtained from a child under two years old. The sequence is built from TRBV2 and TRBJ1-2; 8 bases in the middle match TRBD1. Sequenced sample: peripheral blood mononuclear cells (PBMCs). The CDR3 has the sequence CASNPGQVNYGYTF. The sequenced DNA is TGTGCCAGCAATCCGGGACAGGTCAACTATGGCTACACCTTC.